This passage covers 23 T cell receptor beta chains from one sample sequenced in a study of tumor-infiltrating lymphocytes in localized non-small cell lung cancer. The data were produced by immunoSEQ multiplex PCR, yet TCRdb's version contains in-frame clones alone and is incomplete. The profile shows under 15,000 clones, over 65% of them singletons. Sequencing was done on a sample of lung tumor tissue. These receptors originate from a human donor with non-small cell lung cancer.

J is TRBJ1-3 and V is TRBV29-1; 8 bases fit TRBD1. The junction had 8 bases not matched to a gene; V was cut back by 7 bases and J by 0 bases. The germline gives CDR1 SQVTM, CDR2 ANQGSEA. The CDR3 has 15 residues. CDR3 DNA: TGCAGCGCCGGACAGGGTGGCCACTCTGGAAACACCATATATTTT. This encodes CSAGQGGHSGNTIYF.

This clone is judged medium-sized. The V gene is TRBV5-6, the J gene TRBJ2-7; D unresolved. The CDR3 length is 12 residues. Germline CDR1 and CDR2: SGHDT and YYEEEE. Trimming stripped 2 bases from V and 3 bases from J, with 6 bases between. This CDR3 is CASSLGVYEQYF. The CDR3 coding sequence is TGTGCCAGCAGCTTAGGAGTCTACGAGCAGTACTTC.

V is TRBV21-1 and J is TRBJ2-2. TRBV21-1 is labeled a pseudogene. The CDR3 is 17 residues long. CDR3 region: CASSAGKRATNTGELFF. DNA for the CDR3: TGTGCCAGCAGCGCTGGAAAACGGGCTACGAACACCGGGGAGCTGTTTTTT.

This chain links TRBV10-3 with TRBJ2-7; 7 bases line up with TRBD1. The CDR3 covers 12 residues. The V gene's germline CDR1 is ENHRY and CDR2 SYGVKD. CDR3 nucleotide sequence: TGTGCGACCCGGGACAGCTCCTACGAGCAGTACTTC. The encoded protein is CATRDSSYEQYF.

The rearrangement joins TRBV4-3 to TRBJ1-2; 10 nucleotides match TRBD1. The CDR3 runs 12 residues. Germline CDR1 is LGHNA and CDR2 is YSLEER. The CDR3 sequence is CSRDRGYYGYTF. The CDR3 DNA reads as TGCTCTAGGGACAGGGGTTACTATGGCTACACCTTC.

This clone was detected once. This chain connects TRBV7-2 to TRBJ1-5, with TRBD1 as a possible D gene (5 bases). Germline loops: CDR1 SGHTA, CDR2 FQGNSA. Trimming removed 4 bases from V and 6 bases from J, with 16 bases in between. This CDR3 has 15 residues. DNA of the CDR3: TGTGCCAGCAGCTGGGGGGACGCTCCGGGTCAGCCCCAGCATTTT. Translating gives CASSWGDAPGQPQHF.

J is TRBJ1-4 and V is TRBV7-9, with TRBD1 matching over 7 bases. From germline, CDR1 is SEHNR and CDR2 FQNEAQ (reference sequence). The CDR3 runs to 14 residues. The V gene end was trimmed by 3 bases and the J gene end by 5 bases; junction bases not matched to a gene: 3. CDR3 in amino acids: CASSLGQSNEKLFF. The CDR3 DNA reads TGTGCCAGCAGCTTGGGACAGTCGAATGAAAAACTGTTTTTT.

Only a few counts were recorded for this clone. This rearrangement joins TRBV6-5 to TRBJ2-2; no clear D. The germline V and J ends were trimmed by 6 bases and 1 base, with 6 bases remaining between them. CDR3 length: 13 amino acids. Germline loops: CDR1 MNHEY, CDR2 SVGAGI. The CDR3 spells CASSTRNTGELFF. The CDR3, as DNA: TGTGCCAGCAGCACCAGGAACACCGGGGAGCTGTTTTTT.

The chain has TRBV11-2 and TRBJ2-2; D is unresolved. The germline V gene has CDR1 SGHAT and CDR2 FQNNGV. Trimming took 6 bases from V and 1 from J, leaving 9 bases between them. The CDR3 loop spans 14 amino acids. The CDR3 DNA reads TGTGCCAGCAGTTCGGTGCAGAACACCGGGGAGCTGTTTTTT. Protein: CASSSVQNTGELFF.

CDR3 residues: CASSGEGSPEAFF. The CDR3 nucleotides read TGTGCCAGCAGCGGAGAGGGAAGTCCTGAAGCTTTCTTT. The V and J genes are TRBV7-2 and TRBJ1-1; D unresolved. The V end was cut by 5 bases, the J end by 6 bases, with 13 bases between. This CDR3 has 13 amino acids. Germline CDR1 is SGHTA and CDR2 is FQGNSA.

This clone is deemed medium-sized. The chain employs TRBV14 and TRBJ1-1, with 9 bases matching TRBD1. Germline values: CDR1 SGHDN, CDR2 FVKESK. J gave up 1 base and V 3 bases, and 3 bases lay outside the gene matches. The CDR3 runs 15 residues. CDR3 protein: CASSHGTGWNTEAFF. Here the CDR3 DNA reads TGTGCCAGCAGCCATGGGACAGGGTGGAACACTGAAGCTTTCTTT.

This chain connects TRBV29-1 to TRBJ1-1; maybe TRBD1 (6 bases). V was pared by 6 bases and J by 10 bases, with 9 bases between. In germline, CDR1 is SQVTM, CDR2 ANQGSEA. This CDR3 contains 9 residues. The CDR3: CSVGRGAFF. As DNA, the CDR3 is TGCAGCGTCGGCAGGGGAGCTTTCTTT.

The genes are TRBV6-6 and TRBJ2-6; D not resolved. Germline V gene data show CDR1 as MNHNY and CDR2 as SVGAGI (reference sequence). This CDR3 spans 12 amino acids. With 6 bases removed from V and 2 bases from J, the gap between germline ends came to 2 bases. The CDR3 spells CASSPGANVLTF. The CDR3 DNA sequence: TGTGCCAGCAGCCCTGGGGCCAACGTCCTGACTTTC.

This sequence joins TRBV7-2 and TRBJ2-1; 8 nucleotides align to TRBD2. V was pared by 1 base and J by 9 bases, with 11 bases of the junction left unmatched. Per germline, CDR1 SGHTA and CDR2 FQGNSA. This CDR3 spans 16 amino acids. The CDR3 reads CASSLELGLVSSEQFF. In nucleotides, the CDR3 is TGTGCCAGCAGCTTAGAGTTGGGACTAGTATCGAGTGAGCAGTTCTTC.

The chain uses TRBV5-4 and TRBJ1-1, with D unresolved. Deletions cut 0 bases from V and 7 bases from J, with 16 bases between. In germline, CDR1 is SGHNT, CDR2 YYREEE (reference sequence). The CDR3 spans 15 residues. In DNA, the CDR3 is TGTGCCAGCAGCTTGGACAGTATCGTGGGTGTTGAAGCTTTCTTT. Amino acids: CASSLDSIVGVEAFF.

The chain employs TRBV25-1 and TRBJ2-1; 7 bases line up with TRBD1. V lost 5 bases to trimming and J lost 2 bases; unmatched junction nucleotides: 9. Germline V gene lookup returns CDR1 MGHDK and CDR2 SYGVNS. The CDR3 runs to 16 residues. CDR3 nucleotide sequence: TGTGCCAGCAGTCGAAGAGGGGACAGCACCTACAATGAGCAGTTCTTC. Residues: CASSRRGDSTYNEQFF.

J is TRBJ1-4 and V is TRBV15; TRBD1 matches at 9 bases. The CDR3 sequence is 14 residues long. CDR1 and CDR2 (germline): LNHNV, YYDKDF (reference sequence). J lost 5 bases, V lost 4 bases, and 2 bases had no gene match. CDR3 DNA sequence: TGTGCCACCAGCAAAGGACAGGGGAATGAAAAACTGTTTTTT. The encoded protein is CATSKGQGNEKLFF. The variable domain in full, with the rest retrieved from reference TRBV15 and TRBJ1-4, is DAMVIQNPRYQVTQFGKPVTLSCSQTLNHNVMYWYQQKSSQAPKLLFHYYDKDFNNEADTPDNFQSRRPNTSFCFLDIRSPGLGDTAMYLCATSKGQGNEKLFFGSGTQLSVL.

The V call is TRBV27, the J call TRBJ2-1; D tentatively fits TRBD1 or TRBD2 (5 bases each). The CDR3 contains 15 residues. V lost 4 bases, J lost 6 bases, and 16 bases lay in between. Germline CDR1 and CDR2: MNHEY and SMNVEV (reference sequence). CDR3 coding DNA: TGTGCCAGCAGTTCAGGAGTCCCGAGGGGCAATGAGCAGTTCTTC. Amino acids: CASSSGVPRGNEQFF.

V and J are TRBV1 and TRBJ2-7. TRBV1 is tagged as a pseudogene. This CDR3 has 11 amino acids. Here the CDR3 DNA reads TGCACCAGCCCCCCCAAAGGGGAGCAGTACTTC. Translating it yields CTSPPKGEQYF.

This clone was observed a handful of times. The CDR3 nucleotides are TGTGCCAGCAGCCGGCTGGACAAAAACATTCAGTACTTC. Amino acids: CASSRLDKNIQYF. The chain combines TRBV11-2 with TRBJ2-4; no definite D call. The germline V and J ends were trimmed by 5 bases and 3 bases, with 8 bases remaining between them. The CDR3 is made up of 13 amino acids. The V gene's germline CDR1 is SGHAT and CDR2 FQNNGV. Full variable domain (remainder filled in from reference TRBV11-2 and TRBJ2-4): EAGVAQSPRYKIIEKRQSVAFWCNPISGHATLYWYQQILGQGPKLLIQFQNNGVVDDSQLPKDRFSAERLKGVDSTLKIQPAKLEDSAVYLCASSRLDKNIQYFGAGTRLSVL.

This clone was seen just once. CDR3 sequence (DNA): TGTGCCAGCAGTTTCCGGGGGGCCGCAGATACGCAGTATTTT. Its protein product is CASSFRGAADTQYF. V usage is TRBV27 and J usage is TRBJ2-3; the D gene is possibly TRBD2 (7 bases). Germline-derived CDR1 and CDR2 are MNHEY and SMNVEV (reference sequence). The CDR3 is 14 amino acids. V shed 3 bases and J shed 4 bases, with 11 bases lying between them.

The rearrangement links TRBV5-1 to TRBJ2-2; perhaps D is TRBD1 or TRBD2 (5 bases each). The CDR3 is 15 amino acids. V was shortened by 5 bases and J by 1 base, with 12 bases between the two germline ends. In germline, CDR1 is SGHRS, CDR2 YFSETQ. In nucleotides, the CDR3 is TGCGCCAGCAGACCCGGGACGGGGAACACCGGGGAGCTGTTTTTT. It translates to CASRPGTGNTGELFF. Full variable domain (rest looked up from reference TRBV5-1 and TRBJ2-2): KAGVTQTPRYLIKTRGQQVTLSCSPISGHRSVSWYQQTPGQGLQFLFEYFSETQRNKGNFPGRFSGRQFSNSRSEMNVSTLELGDSALYLCASRPGTGNTGELFFGEGSRLTVL.

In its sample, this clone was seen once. The CDR3 region is CASSSQGQGMNTEAFF. In DNA form, the CDR3 reads TGTGCCAGCAGCTCCCAGGGACAGGGAATGAACACTGAAGCTTTCTTT. The chain joins TRBV7-4 to TRBJ1-1, with 9 bases aligning to TRBD1. CDR1 SGHVT and CDR2 SQSDAQ come from the germline V gene. The ends lost 4 bases at V and 0 bases at J; junction bases unmatched: 6. This CDR3 spans 16 amino acids.